This T cell receptor (beta chain) was observed in a study of blood T cells in healthy people across ages. Trimming took 6 bases from V and 4 from J; bases not matched to a gene: 7. Germline V gene data show CDR1 as MDHEN and CDR2 as SYDVKM. There are 14 residues in the CDR3. Primed by a sample-barcoded 5' primer and a J-beta primer mix, a second PCR proceeded for about 6 to 12 cycles. TCRdb itself ran the 5' RACE reads through MiXCR, one entry per CDR3 protein. The sample carries almost 800,000 distinct CDR3 sequences, roughly 64% recorded once. The V and J genes are TRBV28 and TRBJ2-5; TRBD2 matches 8 bases. Sequenced: blood. This clonotype originated in a man aged 25-45 years in good health. The CDR3 region is CASRRPGLGETQYF. The DNA of the CDR3 is TGTGCCAGCAGACGGCCGGGACTAGGAGAGACCCAGTACTTC.